This T cell receptor beta chain was identified during a study of blood T cell repertoires in COVID-19 (TCRdb year 2020). In terms of the full investigation: Samples covering the acute and convalescent phases of COVID-19 were provided by collaborators in the United States, Italy and Spain. Samples came from the ongoing ImmuneRACE study (first 160 participants) plus 1,254 subjects from 6 global collaborators. The prospective study material was composed of cDNA or gDNA derived from T cells, B-cell-depleted T cells, or PBMCs. Deeply sampled blood TCRbeta repertoires from subjects exposed to, actively infected with, or recovered from COVID-19 were included in the dataset. Sample metadata almost always included a de-identified subject ID, COVID-19 status, age in years and sex. Where available, HLA class I and class II types were taken from metadata supplied by the sample provider and were not determined by assay-based typing. The repertoires were released in a freely available public database meant as a resource for research on the immune response to SARS-CoV-2.

The immunoSEQ Assay, a bias-controlled multiplex PCR, was used to amplify TCRbeta CDR3 regions from genomic DNA. In the source study's methods: The number of nucleated cells in each sample was estimated from the amplification of reference gene primers within the assay. To quantify the absolute abundance of each unique TCRbeta CDR3 rearrangement, sequence reads were collapsed and filtered. For each sample, productive Simpson clonality was calculated by taking the square root of Simpson's diversity index across productive rearrangements. This is the immuneACCESS table as TCRdb keeps it, with only in-frame sequences that have V and J called. A part of the clones is gone; compared with another copy, unresolved V genes explain less than half, and the rest is unexplained. The V and J calls and clone size were taken over from that table, and D and trimming were inferred from the DNA. For this sample there are 150,000 or so clones; roughly 73% appear just once. The top ten hold roughly 8.6% of the sample.

Notes on this clone: The target of this receptor is not known. Base-call qualities are not available, and no considerably larger clone is one nucleotide away.

The collaborating institutions used their own protocols to collect whole blood in K2EDTA tubes. Collaborator samples were shipped for TCRbeta analysis as frozen whole blood, isolated PBMCs, or DNA extracted from either sample type. What the research found in general, with its limitations: The amount of clinical and demographic metadata varied by source and participant and was provided uncurated.

CDR1 and CDR2 (LNHDA, SQIVND) derive from the germline V gene (reference sequence). Germline trimming: 5 bases from V, 0 bases from J; junction bases outside gene matches: 4. The CDR3 starts with the cysteine, ends with the phenylalanine, and has 15 residues. Here the CDR3 DNA is all that survives: 45 bases in frame from base 1. The sequencing sample was made of peripheral blood. The rearranged chain carries TRBV19 and TRBJ2-3; TRBD1 agrees with 8 junctional bases. The clonotype originates from a woman between 50 and 59 years old with active or convalescent COVID-19. The sequenced DNA is TGTGCCAGTAGTGCCGACAGGGGTAGCACAGATACGCAGTATTTT. Its coded protein is CASSADRGSTDTQYF.